These 27 T cell receptor beta chains were sequenced from one sample in a study of cytomegalovirus exposure and HLA in healthy donors. Sequencing was performed with immunoSEQ multiplex PCR; in TCRdb, only in-frame clones are kept and a portion is missing. The sample contains 60,000 to 80,000 clones, around 94% of which appear only once. The sample comprised PBMCs. These receptors originate from a woman aged 18-30 years in good health and CMV-seropositive.

This clone was seen once. The chain has TRBV7-3 and TRBJ2-1; TRBD2 matches at 7 bases. The V gene's germline CDR1 is SGHTA and CDR2 FQGTGA. CDR3 length: 15 amino acids. V trimming: 2 bases; J trimming: 4 bases; junction bases outside the gene matches: 5. The CDR3 here is CASSLGLVSYNEQFF. CDR3 coding DNA: TGTGCCAGCAGCTTAGGACTAGTTTCTTACAATGAGCAGTTCTTC.

In DNA form, the CDR3 reads TGTGCCAGCAGCGAGTTCGAGCAGTACTTC. It specifies CASSEFEQYF. The chain recombines TRBV6-1 with TRBJ2-7; D not certain. The CDR3 runs to 10 residues. V lost 6 bases, J lost 6 bases, and 6 bases lay in between. The V gene's germline CDR1 is MNHNS and CDR2 SASEGT.

The genes are TRBV28 and TRBJ1-4, with TRBD1 as a possible D gene (5 bases). Trimming left V 8 bases short and J 5 bases short, with 15 bases between. The CDR3 loop spans 14 amino acids. Germline V CDR1 and CDR2: MDHEN, SYDVKM. The CDR3 DNA sequence: TGTGCCAGCTCGATGACTGGGGCAAATGAAAAACTGTTTTTT. Residues: CASSMTGANEKLFF.

The chain has TRBV5-1 and TRBJ2-1; the D is unclear. The CDR3 sequence is 12 residues long. Germline V lookup: CDR1 SGHRS, CDR2 YFSETQ. Trimming removed 1 base at V and 8 bases at J, with 7 bases between. CDR3 protein: CASSLYGYEQFF. CDR3 nucleotide sequence: TGCGCCAGCAGCTTGTATGGCTATGAGCAGTTCTTC. The full variable domain, with the rest looked up from reference TRBV5-1 and TRBJ2-1, is KAGVTQTPRYLIKTRGQQVTLSCSPISGHRSVSWYQQTPGQGLQFLFEYFSETQRNKGNFPGRFSGRQFSNSRSEMNVSTLELGDSALYLCASSLYGYEQFFGPGTRLTVL.

This clone was seen a single time. This sequence joins TRBV27 and TRBJ1-2; D perhaps matches TRBD1 (5 bases). The V and J ends lost 2 bases and 8 bases respectively, with 12 bases between them. The CDR3 is 13 residues long. Germline V gene sequence: CDR1 MNHEY, CDR2 SMNVEV (reference sequence). As DNA, the CDR3 is TGTGCCAGCAGTTTAGGGGGGGGTCGCGGCTACACCTTC. Its translation: CASSLGGGRGYTF.

This sequence joins TRBV5-8 and TRBJ1-5; 10 bases match TRBD1. CDR3 length equals 16 residues. Germline V lookup: CDR1 SGHTS, CDR2 YDEGEE. Trimming took 3 bases from V and 7 from J; bases not matched to a gene: 10. The CDR3 DNA is TGTGCCAGCAGCTCAATCCGGGACAGGGGAGAACAGCCCCAGCATTTT. Amino acid sequence: CASSSIRDRGEQPQHF.

The chain recombines TRBV2 with TRBJ2-1; 14 nucleotides align to TRBD2. Trimming took 7 bases from V and 9 from J; bases not matched to a gene: 8. The CDR3 extends over 15 amino acids. CDR1 and CDR2 (germline): SNHLY, FYNNEI. The CDR3 here is CASNRLAGGRSEQFF. CDR3 nucleotides: TGTGCCAGCAATAGACTAGCGGGGGGGCGTAGTGAGCAGTTCTTC.

The chain is built from TRBV7-9 and TRBJ2-1; D not certain. The V gene's germline CDR1 is SEHNR and CDR2 FQNEAQ (reference sequence). The CDR3 covers 14 residues. V was clipped by 4 bases and J by 13 bases, with 20 bases between them. CDR3 nucleotide sequence: TGTGCCAGCAGCTCAGACGGCGAAAGATCGGGTCAGTTCTTC. Its protein product is CASSSDGERSGQFF.

The rearrangement links TRBV7-2 to TRBJ2-7; 9 bases match TRBD2. The CDR3 totals 16 residues. Germline trimming cut 4 bases from V and 8 bases from J; bases unmatched to any gene: 15. Per germline, CDR1 SGHTA and CDR2 FQGNSA. CDR3 residues: CASSSQGAGGLNKQYF. The CDR3 DNA follows: TGTGCCAGCAGCTCCCAGGGAGCGGGGGGCTTGAACAAGCAGTACTTC. The variable domain in full, completed from reference TRBV7-2 and TRBJ2-7, reads GAGVSQSPSNKVTEKGKDVELRCDPISGHTALYWYRQSLGQGLEFLIYFQGNSAPDKSGLPSDRFSAERTGGSVSTLTIQRTQQEDSAVYLCASSSQGAGGLNKQYFGPGTRLTVT.

This chain uses TRBV7-2 with TRBJ2-7, with 11 bases identical to TRBD2. Per germline, CDR1 SGHTA and CDR2 FQGNSA. This CDR3 has 17 amino acids. V gave up 4 bases and J gave up 0 bases; unmatched junction bases: 8. The CDR3 bases are TGTGCCAGCAGCTCCCCTGGTACTAGCGGGGGCTCCTACGAGCAGTACTTC. Residues: CASSSPGTSGGSYEQYF. Full variable domain (missing parts from reference TRBV7-2 and TRBJ2-7): GAGVSQSPSNKVTEKGKDVELRCDPISGHTALYWYRQSLGQGLEFLIYFQGNSAPDKSGLPSDRFSAERTGGSVSTLTIQRTQQEDSAVYLCASSSPGTSGGSYEQYFGPGTRLTVT.

The rearrangement joins TRBV5-6 to TRBJ2-3; 11 bases fit TRBD2. This CDR3 has 16 residues. Germline loops: CDR1 SGHDT, CDR2 YYEEEE. V lost 1 base, J lost 1 base, and 2 bases stayed unmatched. For the CDR3, the DNA is TGTGCCAGCAGCTTGATTAGCGGGGGGGGCACAGATACGCAGTATTTT. Translated, it gives CASSLISGGGTDTQYF.

The chain carries TRBV19 and TRBJ2-2; a weak D match, TRBD2 (5 bases). The CDR3 runs to 13 residues. The V and J ends lost 6 bases and 7 bases respectively, with 12 bases between them. CDR1 and CDR2 (germline): LNHDA, SQIVND (reference sequence). CDR3: CASSPRSGGELFF. The CDR3 DNA is TGTGCCAGTAGCCCTCGAAGCGGCGGGGAGCTGTTTTTT.

The chain uses TRBV28 and TRBJ2-2; D is perhaps TRBD2 (5 bases). V gave up 6 bases and J gave up 0 bases, with 11 bases separating them. The CDR3 totals 15 residues. CDR1 is MDHEN, CDR2 SYDVKM, per germline. This chain's CDR3 is CASRTGGANTGELFF. The CDR3 bases are TGTGCCAGCAGAACCGGAGGCGCGAACACCGGGGAGCTGTTTTTT.

The chain carries TRBV30 and TRBJ1-2; tentatively, D is TRBD1 (5 bases). From germline, CDR1 is GTSNPN and CDR2 SVGIG (reference sequence). This CDR3 is built from 13 residues. Trimming shortened V by 4 bases and J by 0 bases, and 9 bases separated the two germline ends. The CDR3 bases are TGTGCCTGGATTGGAGGGGCTAACTATGGCTACACCTTC. Translation gives CAWIGGANYGYTF.

J is TRBJ1-2 and V is TRBV9, with TRBD1 as a possible D gene (6 bases). Germline assignment: CDR1 SGDLS and CDR2 YYNGEE. V lost 4 bases and J 6 bases, leaving 10 bases between the germline ends. The CDR3 is 12 amino acids. The CDR3 sequence: CASSPNRDGYTF. In DNA, the CDR3 is TGTGCCAGCAGCCCCAACAGGGATGGCTACACCTTC.

This chain joins TRBV9 and TRBJ2-7; a weak D match, TRBD1 (6 bases). Germline CDR1 is SGDLS and CDR2 is YYNGEE. Trimming pared 0 bases from V and 5 bases from J, leaving 18 bases between. This CDR3 is 16 amino acids long. CDR3 coding DNA: TGTGCCAGCAGCGTAGAAGGGGGAGAGGCCTTGGACGAGCAGTACTTC. It encodes CASSVEGGEALDEQYF.

The table lists this clone with a few counts. This chain joins TRBV7-2 and TRBJ2-7; possible D gene TRBD1, 5 bases. The germline V and J ends were trimmed by 1 base and 1 base, with 8 bases remaining between them. CDR3 length equals 14 residues. Germline lookup yields CDR1 SGHTA and CDR2 FQGNSA. CDR3 protein: CASSLGGISYEQYF. Written as DNA, the CDR3 is TGTGCCAGCAGCTTAGGGGGCATATCCTACGAGCAGTACTTC.

The V call is TRBV19, the J call TRBJ1-5; D might be TRBD1 (5 bases). The length of the CDR3 is 14 residues. Germline V gives CDR1 LNHDA, CDR2 SQIVND (reference sequence). V was pared by 6 bases and J by 7 bases, with 16 bases between. The CDR3 loop is CASSPPLGGQPQHF. The CDR3 DNA follows: TGTGCCAGTAGCCCGCCGCTGGGGGGACAGCCCCAGCATTTT. Full variable domain (missing parts from reference TRBV19 and TRBJ1-5): DGGITQSPKYLFRKEGQNVTLSCEQNLNHDAMYWYRQDPGQGLRLIYYSQIVNDFQKGDIAEGYSVSREKKESFPLTVTSAQKNPTAFYLCASSPPLGGQPQHFGDGTRLSIL.

The chain has TRBV27 and TRBJ1-2; the match to TRBD1 covers 8 bases. CDR1 is MNHEY and CDR2 is SMNVEV in the germline V gene (reference sequence). This CDR3 region has 15 residues. V dropped 6 bases and J dropped 4; count of bases not matched to a gene: 10. Written as DNA, the CDR3 is TGTGCCAGCAGGGATACCGGGACAGGCGTCTATGGCTACACCTTC. Translation gives CASRDTGTGVYGYTF.

The chain links TRBV14 to TRBJ1-5; 7 bases map to TRBD1. The V segment lost 3 bases and the J segment 4 bases; nucleotides outside the gene matches: 3. Germline loops: CDR1 SGHDN, CDR2 FVKESK. The CDR3 loop spans 14 amino acids. DNA of the CDR3: TGTGCCAGCAGCCAGACAGGGCGGAATCAGCCCCAGCATTTT. As protein: CASSQTGRNQPQHF.

The V call is TRBV5-4, the J call TRBJ2-3; D is undetermined. This CDR3 region has 13 residues. The ends were cut back, 2 bases at V and 0 bases at J, with 4 bases in the middle. Germline loops: CDR1 SGHNT, CDR2 YYREEE (reference sequence). CDR3: CASSFGSTDTQYF. CDR3 sequence (DNA): TGTGCCAGCAGCTTTGGCAGCACAGATACGCAGTATTTT.

V gene TRBV6-1 combines with J gene TRBJ2-7, with 11 bases aligning to TRBD2. The germline V gene encodes CDR1 MNHNS and CDR2 SASEGT. The CDR3 is 14 amino acids. The ends lost 4 bases at V and 2 bases at J; junction bases unmatched: 1. CDR3 nucleotide sequence: TGTGCCAGCAGTGGGACTAGCGGGCCCTACGAGCAGTACTTC. Its protein product is CASSGTSGPYEQYF.

The chain combines TRBV6-5 with TRBJ1-2; no definite D call. CDR3 length: 13 residues. V shed 10 bases and J shed 4 bases, with 16 bases lying between them. Germline assignment: CDR1 MNHEY and CDR2 SVGAGI. This CDR3 reads CATRSTAFYGYTF. DNA for the CDR3: TGTGCCACCCGTAGTACCGCCTTCTATGGCTACACCTTC.

The CDR3 nucleotides are TGTGCCAGCAGCTCGGGGACAGCTAACTATGGCTACACCTTC. Translated, it gives CASSSGTANYGYTF. This chain joins TRBV5-4 and TRBJ1-2; 7 nucleotides align to TRBD1. CDR3 length: 14 amino acids. CDR1 and CDR2 (germline): SGHNT, YYREEE (reference sequence). Losses at the gene ends were 3 bases for V and 0 bases for J; bases not matched to a gene: 2.

This chain connects TRBV28 to TRBJ2-7; the match to TRBD2 covers 8 bases. The CDR3 is 14 residues long. Germline loops: CDR1 MDHEN, CDR2 SYDVKM. V lost 3 bases and J lost 5; bases outside the gene matches: 6. DNA of the CDR3: TGTGCCAGCAGTTTGGGAAGCGGGAGCGACGAGCAGTACTTC. It yields the protein CASSLGSGSDEQYF.

The chain combines TRBV29-1 with TRBJ2-7; D not resolved. CDR1 SQVTM and CDR2 ANQGSEA come from the germline V gene. This CDR3 is 11 amino acids long. Deletions cut 5 bases from V and 5 bases from J, with 10 bases between. DNA for the CDR3: TGCAGCGTTCAAAAGTTAGACGAGCAGTACTTC. Encoded protein: CSVQKLDEQYF.

V and J are TRBV29-1 and TRBJ1-4; D not resolved. Trimming removed 3 bases at V and 3 bases at J, with 14 bases between. This CDR3 has 15 residues. Germline lookup yields CDR1 SQVTM and CDR2 ANQGSEA. The CDR3 spells CSVELYTAANEKLFF. In DNA, the CDR3 is TGCAGCGTTGAGTTATACACGGCGGCTAATGAAAAACTGTTTTTT.